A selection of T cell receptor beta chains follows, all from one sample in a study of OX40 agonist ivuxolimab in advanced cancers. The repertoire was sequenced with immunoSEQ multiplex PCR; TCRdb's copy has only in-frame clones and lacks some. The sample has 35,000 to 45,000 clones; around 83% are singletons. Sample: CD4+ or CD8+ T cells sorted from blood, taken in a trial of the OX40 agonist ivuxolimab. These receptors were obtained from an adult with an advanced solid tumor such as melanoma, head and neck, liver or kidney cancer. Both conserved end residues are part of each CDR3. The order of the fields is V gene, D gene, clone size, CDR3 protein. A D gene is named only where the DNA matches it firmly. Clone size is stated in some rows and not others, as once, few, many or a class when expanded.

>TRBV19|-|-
CASSTHRETKNIQYF
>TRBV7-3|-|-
CASSFGTRKNGYTF
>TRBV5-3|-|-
CARSPTVGGYTEAFF
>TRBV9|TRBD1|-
CASSPSRRTGLGTDTQYF
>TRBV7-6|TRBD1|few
CASSSRQGGSPLHF
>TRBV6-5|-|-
CASSYLSSEYGYTF
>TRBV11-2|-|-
CASTESLVDDTQYF
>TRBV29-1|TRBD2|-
CSVARGVTDTQYF
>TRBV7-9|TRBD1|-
CASSPQDRRDDEKLFF
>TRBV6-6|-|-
CASRAGVNTEAFF
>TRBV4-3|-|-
CASSLGDAEKLFF
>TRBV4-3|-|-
CASSQDRDGNYGYTF
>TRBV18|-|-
CASSPGEGSYGYTF
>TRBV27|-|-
CASNSGTETYGYTF